This T cell receptor (beta chain) came from a study of blood T cell repertoires in COVID-19. Method: immunoSEQ multiplex PCR; TCRdb's copy keeps in-frame clones and lacks some. The sample records about 210,000 clones, about 86% being singletons. The CDR3 consists of 15 residues. Trimming left V 1 base short and J 4 bases short, with 14 bases between. Germline lookup yields CDR1 SGHTS and CDR2 YDEGEE. Enrollees, roughly 18 to 89 years old, lived in 24 US areas. The clonotype originates from a woman aged 25 to 45 who had been exposed to COVID-19. This chain links TRBV5-8 with TRBJ1-2; D might be TRBD1 (5 bases). Sample: PBMCs or T cells enriched from blood (not recorded which). The CDR3 coding sequence is TGTGCCAGCAGCTTGCCCGGGACTGGGCTCTATGGCTACACCTTC. It translates to CASSLPGTGLYGYTF.